These T cell receptor beta chains were read from a single sample in a study of early T cells in non-severe SARS-CoV-2 infection. One entry per CDR3 protein, called by TCRdb with MiXCR from the 5' RACE reads. Of 66,000 or so distinct CDR3 sequences listed, approximately 11% are singletons. Sample: whole blood. The receptors derive from an adult who was a healthcare worker with PCR-confirmed SARS-CoV-2 infection or an uninfected control (not recorded which). Both conserved end residues are part of each CDR3. D genes are given only for firm matches. Clone size, where shown, is once, few, many, or a class for clones that have expanded.

TRBJ2-7	many	.	TRBV10-1	TGCGCCAGCAGTGAGTCCCCCAAGGCGGAGCAGTACTTC	CASSESPKAEQYF
TRBJ1-1	.	TRBD1	TRBV6-6	TGTGCCAGCAGTTACGGGGGACAGGGAGGGACTGAAGCTTTCTTT	CASSYGGQGGTEAFF
TRBJ2-7	few	TRBD1	TRBV5-1	TGCGCCAGCAGCAATCGACAGGGGTACGAGCAGTACTTC	CASSNRQGYEQYF
TRBJ1-1	few	.	TRBV20-1	TGCAGTGCTAGGTTCCAGAACACTGAAGCTTTCTTT	CSARFQNTEAFF
TRBJ2-2	many	.	TRBV6-6	TGTGCCAGCAGTTACGTCGGTCAGAAAAACACCGGGGAGCTGTTTTTT	CASSYVGQKNTGELFF
TRBJ1-6	many	.	TRBV20-1	TGCAGTGCTAGAGATCAGGCAGGGGACCTCCACTTT	CSARDQAGDLHF
TRBJ1-4	many	TRBD1	TRBV10-3	TGTGCCAGCGGACAGGCCTCCCCCGAAAAACTGTTTTTT	CASGQASPEKLFF
TRBJ1-2	.	.	TRBV10-2	TGCGCCAGCAGTGAGTCGAAAGGGAACTATGGCTACACCTTC	CASSESKGNYGYTF
TRBJ1-2	many	.	TRBV19	TGTGCCAGTAGTATATGGACGGATAACTATGGCTACACCTTC	CASSIWTDNYGYTF
TRBJ1-1	many	.	TRBV11-2	TGTGCCAGCAGCCCCGTAGGGGACACTGAAGCTTTCTTT	CASSPVGDTEAFF
TRBJ2-7	.	TRBD1	TRBV6-5	TGTGCCAGCAGTTACTCCCCGACAGGGGACGGAGAGCAGTACTTC	CASSYSPTGDGEQYF
TRBJ2-1	many	TRBD1	TRBV5-6	TGTGCCAGCAGCGCGGGACAGGGGACTACCTACAATGAGCAGTTCTTC	CASSAGQGTTYNEQFF
TRBJ2-1	.	.	TRBV7-9	TGTGCCAGCAACCCCGTTTTAGAGGGTGAGCAGTTCTTC	CASNPVLEGEQFF
TRBJ2-3	few	.	TRBV12-3/TRBV12-4	TGTGCCAGCACCCACCCACAGCTCACAGATACGCAGTATTTT	CASTHPQLTDTQYF
TRBJ2-1	few	.	TRBV7-2	TGTGCCAGCAGCTTAAGGGGTATTAACCCTGCGGGCAATGAGCAGTTCTTC	CASSLRGINPAGNEQFF
TRBJ2-3	many	TRBD2	TRBV5-1	TGCGCCAGCACACCACTAGCGGGGGGCTCAGATACGCAGTATTTT	CASTPLAGGSDTQYF
TRBJ2-3	.	TRBD1	TRBV6-5	TGTGCCAGCGGGGACAGAATAAGCACAGATACGCAGTATTTT	CASGDRISTDTQYF
TRBJ2-2	few	.	TRBV27	TGTGCCAGCAGTTTATCGCCGGGATCGGCCGGGGAGCTGTTTTTT	CASSLSPGSAGELFF
TRBJ1-4	many	TRBD1	TRBV27	TGTGCCAGCGGGGACAGCTGGAATGAAAAACTGTTTTTT	CASGDSWNEKLFF
TRBJ2-1	.	.	TRBV12-3/TRBV12-4	TGTGCCAGCAACTATAAACTATCGGGGGGCAACAATGAGCAGTTCTTC	CASNYKLSGGNNEQFF
TRBJ2-2	many	.	TRBV7-2	TGTGCCAGCGGCGGACACCACACCGGGGAGCTGTTTTTT	CASGGHHTGELFF
TRBJ2-2	many	.	TRBV18	TGTGCCAGCTCACCTAACACCGGGGAGCTGTTTTTT	CASSPNTGELFF
TRBJ2-3	.	.	TRBV9	TGTGCCAGCAGCGCCACTTCTAGGGTTGGCACAGATACGCAGTATTTT	CASSATSRVGTDTQYF
TRBJ2-7	many	.	TRBV19	TGTGCCAGTAGTCCCCAGCCCCAGGGCGAGCAGTACTTC	CASSPQPQGEQYF
TRBJ1-2	many	.	TRBV29-1	TGCAGCGTTGTGGCAGGGTTTAACTATGGCTACACCTTC	CSVVAGFNYGYTF
TRBJ2-3	few	.	TRBV7-9	TGTGCCAGCAGCCTAATGACGGGCGGGACCTACACAGATACGCAGTATTTT	CASSLMTGGTYTDTQYF
TRBJ2-3	.	.	TRBV6-6	TGTGCCAGCACTCAATCCGGGACTGTGAGGACAGATACGCAGTATTTT	CASTQSGTVRTDTQYF
TRBJ2-2	many	TRBD1	TRBV6-6	TGTGCCAGCAGACCGATACAGGGGAGAAGGACCGGGGAGCTGTTTTTT	CASRPIQGRRTGELFF
TRBJ2-7	few	.	TRBV10-2	TGCGCCAGCTGTCCCACCTCCTACGAGCAGTACTTC	CASCPTSYEQYF
TRBJ2-2	many	TRBD1	TRBV30	TGTGCCTGGAGCGTACGGACAGGGGGTAGTGGGGCCGGGGAGCTGTTTTTT	CAWSVRTGGSGAGELFF
TRBJ1-2	.	.	TRBV7-2	TGTGCCAGCAGCTTAGTGGGGCTGAGCGGTGGCTACACCTTC	CASSLVGLSGGYTF
TRBJ1-4	many	.	TRBV12-3/TRBV12-4	TGTGCCAGCAGTTTTGAGGGTAGGGCTAATGAAAAACTGTTTTTT	CASSFEGRANEKLFF
TRBJ2-7	.	TRBD1	TRBV9	TGTGCCAGCAGCGTAGCTATGGACGGGGAGACAGGGGTCTACGAGCAGTACTTC	CASSVAMDGETGVYEQYF
TRBJ1-6	once	.	TRBV12-3/TRBV12-4	TGTGCCAGCAGTTTCCGGGAAGCTAATTCACCCCTCCACTTT	CASSFREANSPLHF
TRBJ2-5	.	TRBD2	TRBV2	TGTGCCAGCAACGGGAGGGCACAAGAGACCCAGTACTTC	CASNGRAQETQYF
TRBJ2-5	many	TRBD1	TRBV20-1	TGCAGTGCTAGGGGGGACAGGGGGCTTAGAGAGACCCAGTACTTC	CSARGDRGLRETQYF
TRBJ1-4	many	TRBD1	TRBV25-1	TGTGCCAGCAGTGCGGGACAGGGAATTAATGAAAAACTGTTTTTT	CASSAGQGINEKLFF
TRBJ2-7	many	.	TRBV20-1	TGCAGTGCGGAAAATGCCGGGGCCAGTGGCGAGCAGTACTTC	CSAENAGASGEQYF
TRBJ2-1	many	TRBD1	TRBV5-4	TGTGCCAGCAGCGGGGCAGGGGGCCTAGGTGAGCAGTTCTTC	CASSGAGGLGEQFF
TRBJ2-1	many	TRBD2	TRBV6-5	TGTGCCAGCAGAGATCTAGCGGGGGGACATAATGAGCAGTTCTTC	CASRDLAGGHNEQFF
TRBJ2-7	few	TRBD2	TRBV6-1	TGTGCCAGCACCCGGGCTAGCGGGGCATACGAGCAGTACTTC	CASTRASGAYEQYF
TRBJ2-1	many	TRBD2	TRBV20-1	TGCAGTGCTCCCGGGACTAGCGTCTACAATGAGCAGTTCTTC	CSAPGTSVYNEQFF
TRBJ2-5	few	.	TRBV12-2	TGTGCAAGTCGCTTATCATCCGGGACAGGGATGTACCAAGAGACCCAGTACTTC	CASRLSSGTGMYQETQYF
TRBJ2-3	many	.	TRBV11-2	TGTGCCAGCAGCCGCGAGCCGGTCAGCACAGATACGCAGTATTTT	CASSREPVSTDTQYF
TRBJ1-1	.	TRBD1	TRBV10-2	TGCGCCAGCATCCGGGAGGGGGCAAGAATAGGGGATAGCACTGAAGCTTTCTTT	CASIREGARIGDSTEAFF
TRBJ2-7	many	TRBD2	TRBV6-2/TRBV6-3	TGTGCCAGCAGTCGAGATTCGGGGGGAAAACCCTACGAGCAGTACTTC	CASSRDSGGKPYEQYF
TRBJ2-5	many	.	TRBV12-3/TRBV12-4	TGTGCCAGCTCAGGGGGGGCAAGAGGAGCGGAGACCCAGTACTTC	CASSGGARGAETQYF
TRBJ2-7	many	TRBD2	TRBV7-2	TGTGCCAGCAGCCCCCGAGTAGCGGGGGTGTACGAGCAGTACTTC	CASSPRVAGVYEQYF
TRBJ1-1	few	.	TRBV27	TGTGCCAGCAGTTTAGGTGGCAGTATGAACACTGAAGCTTTCTTT	CASSLGGSMNTEAFF
TRBJ2-4	many	.	TRBV7-2	TGTGCCAGCAGCTCGCAGGGGACCAAAAACATTCAGTACTTC	CASSSQGTKNIQYF
TRBJ2-7	.	.	TRBV27	TGTGCCAGCAGTTTCCGTAGTAGCGGAGTCTACGAGCAGTACTTC	CASSFRSSGVYEQYF
TRBJ2-5	many	.	TRBV6-6	TGTGCCAGCAGTTACTCGAGAGCCCAAGAGACCCAGTACTTC	CASSYSRAQETQYF
TRBJ2-1	many	TRBD2	TRBV20-1	TGCAGTGCTAGAGGGCTAGCGGGGAACTTAGAGCAGTTCTTC	CSARGLAGNLEQFF
TRBJ2-3	once	.	TRBV7-2	TGTGCCAGCAGCTATGCTCGAGCTTACACAGATACGCAGTATTTT	CASSYARAYTDTQYF
TRBJ2-3	.	TRBD2	TRBV5-6	TGTGCCAGCAGCTGGACTAGCGGCCCCACGCAGTATTTT	CASSWTSGPTQYF
TRBJ1-1	many	.	TRBV20-1	TGCAGTGCTAGATGGGGTTTGACTGAAGCTTTCTTT	CSARWGLTEAFF